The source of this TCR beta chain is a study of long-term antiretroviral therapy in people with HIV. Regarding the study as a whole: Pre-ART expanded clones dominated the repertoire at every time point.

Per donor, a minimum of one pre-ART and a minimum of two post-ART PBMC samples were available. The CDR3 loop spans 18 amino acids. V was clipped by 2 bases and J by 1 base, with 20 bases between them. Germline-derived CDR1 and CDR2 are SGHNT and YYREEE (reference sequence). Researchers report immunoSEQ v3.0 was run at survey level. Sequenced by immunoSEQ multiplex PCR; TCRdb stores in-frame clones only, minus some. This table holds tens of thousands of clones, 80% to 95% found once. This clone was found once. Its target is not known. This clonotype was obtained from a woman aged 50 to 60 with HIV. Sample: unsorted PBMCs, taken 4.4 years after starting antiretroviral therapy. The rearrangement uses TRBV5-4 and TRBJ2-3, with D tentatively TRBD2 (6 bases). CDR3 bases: TGTGCCAGCAGCTTTCTCTTTTACCACGGGGGTGGCACAGATACGCAGTATTTT. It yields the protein CASSFLFYHGGGTDTQYF.